These 32 T cell receptor beta chains were all obtained from the same sample, sequenced in a study of CD8+CD57+ T cells in acquired aplastic anemia. The template for TCR beta VDJ and CDR3 sequence profiling was genomic DNA. TCRdb re-derived calls from the reads in MiXCR, one entry per CDR3 protein. The sample shows hundreds of thousands of distinct CDR3 sequences, roughly 64% of them seen only once. Material for sequencing was sorted CD4+, CD8+, or CD8+CD57+ T cells (not recorded which) from PBMCs. The receptors shown here come from a human donor in good health, serving as a control.

V is TRBV20-1 and J is TRBJ1-6; unclear D gene. This CDR3 region has 16 residues. The germline V gene encodes CDR1 DFQATT and CDR2 SNEGSKA (reference sequence). Deletions cut 0 bases from V and 4 bases from J, with 13 bases between. This CDR3 is CSARDQAGVYNSPLHF. The DNA for the CDR3 is TGCAGTGCTAGAGATCAGGCAGGCGTTTATAATTCACCCCTCCACTTT.

The J gene is TRBJ2-3, the V gene TRBV20-1; the D is unclear. Germline lookup yields CDR1 DFQATT and CDR2 SNEGSKA (reference sequence). The CDR3 is 12 amino acids. Trimming pared 7 bases from V and 13 bases from J, leaving 21 bases between. The DNA for the CDR3 is TGCAGTGTAAAGTCTGAGGCAGATAATAAGTATTTT. This codes for CSVKSEADNKYF.

The V and J genes are TRBV7-2 and TRBJ1-6; 9 nucleotides agree with TRBD1. The CDR3 has 15 amino acids. V shed 3 bases, J shed 18 bases, and the junction held 15 bases outside the gene matches. Germline V lookup: CDR1 SGHTA, CDR2 FQGNSA. The CDR3 DNA sequence: TGTGCCAGCAGCTTGGGGGACAGGGTAATATCCCAGCACCACTTT. Translating it yields CASSLGDRVISQHHF.

This clonotype has just a few counts. The chain is built from TRBV15 and TRBJ2-5, with D maybe TRBD2 (6 bases). Germline CDR1 and CDR2: LNHNV and YYDKDF (reference sequence). The CDR3 runs 15 residues. V was pared by 1 base and J by 2 bases, with 11 bases between. The chain's CDR3 is CATSRVGGRQETQYF. The CDR3 DNA is TGTGCCACCAGCAGAGTAGGAGGGAGACAAGAGACCCAGTACTTC. The variable domain in full, completed from reference TRBV15 and TRBJ2-5, reads DAMVIQNPRYQVTQFGKPVTLSCSQTLNHNVMYWYQQKSSQAPKLLFHYYDKDFNNEADTPDNFQSRRPNTSFCFLDIRSPGLGDTAMYLCATSRVGGRQETQYFGPGTRLLVL.

CDR3 protein: CSARDYARNEPQHF. The CDR3 bases are TGCAGTGCTAGAGATTACGCCCGAAATGAGCCCCAGCATTTT. The chain uses TRBV20-1 and TRBJ1-5; D is unclear. Germline V gene data show CDR1 as DFQATT and CDR2 as SNEGSKA (reference sequence). The CDR3 length is 14 residues. Trimming pared 0 bases from V and 8 bases from J, leaving 14 bases between.

As to this clonotype: At one of its ends the junction is not consistent with the germline gene, which may arise from a read error. This chain links TRBV7-2 with TRBJ2-7; D is possibly TRBD2 (5 bases). CDR1 and CDR2 (germline): SGHTA, FQGNSA. The length of the CDR3 is 14 residues. The CDR3 here is CASSLDDRPGELYF. The CDR3 region has the DNA TGTGCCAGCAGCTTAGATGACCGACCCGGGGAGCTGTACTTC.

This clonotype was detected ten times or more. The V call is TRBV7-2, the J call TRBJ2-7; 9 bases are shared with TRBD1. From germline, CDR1 is SGHTA and CDR2 FQGNSA. The junction had 9 bases not matched to a gene; V was cut back by 5 bases and J by 1 base. CDR3 size: 16 residues. CDR3 in DNA: TGTGCCAGCAGCGTCCTCTTTGGGACAGGGTCCTACGAGCAGTACTTC. Its protein product is CASSVLFGTGSYEQYF.

As regards this clonotype: Possible read error: a much larger clone is one base away. The rearrangement links TRBV12-1 to TRBJ1-5; the D call TRBD1 from the table was never checked on the DNA. TRBV12-1 counts as a pseudogene. The CDR3 covers 16 residues. In DNA form, the CDR3 reads TGTGCCAGCAGCCTAGAGGACAGGGGGTGCAATCAGCCCCAGCATTTT. Encoded protein: CASSLEDRGCNQPQHF.

The table lists this clonotype with a count of one. The chain carries TRBV11-1 and TRBJ1-2; D gene uncertain. V was trimmed by 5 bases and J by 6 bases, leaving 22 bases between them. Germline-derived CDR1 and CDR2 are SGHAT and FQDESV (reference sequence). There are 16 residues in the CDR3. CDR3 sequence: CASSTSVRHRSDGYTF. CDR3 sequence (DNA): TGTGCCAGCAGCACGTCCGTGAGACACCGCTCGGATGGCTACACCTTC.

The chain is built from TRBV13 and TRBJ2-7; a weak D match, TRBD1 (5 bases). Trimming took 2 bases from V and 4 from J, leaving 15 bases between them. Per the germline V gene, CDR1 is PRHDT and CDR2 is FYEKMQ (reference sequence). The CDR3 covers 15 residues. DNA of the CDR3: TGTGCCAGCAGCTTAATCACCTGGGGCACGTACGAGCAGTACTTC. Protein product: CASSLITWGTYEQYF.

To note about this clonotype: At one boundary the junction diverges from the germline segment, which might be a read error. The chain joins TRBV3-1 to TRBJ1-3; D remains unclear. Germline V gene sequence: CDR1 LGHDT, CDR2 YNNKEL (reference sequence). The CDR3 contains 16 residues. CDR3 DNA sequence: TGTGCCAGCAGCCAAGGTGGAGGGAGATCTGGAAACACCCTATTTTTT. This codes for CASSQGGGRSGNTLFF.

V is TRBV7-6 and J is TRBJ2-7, with TRBD2 identical over 10 bases. Germline V gene data show CDR1 as SGHVS and CDR2 as FNYEAQ. The length of the CDR3 is 15 residues. V gave up 5 bases and J gave up 4 bases; unmatched junction bases: 8. CDR3: CASSTRLAGVYEQYF. The CDR3, as DNA: TGTGCCAGCAGCACCCGACTAGCGGGTGTTTACGAGCAGTACTTC.

The chain recombines TRBV9 with TRBJ2-3; tentatively, D is TRBD1 (5 bases). CDR1 is SGDLS, CDR2 YYNGEE, per germline. The CDR3 sequence is 16 residues long. Trimming cost V 2 bases and J 10 bases, with 23 bases left between them. Here the CDR3 reads CASSVVRVAVAEAQYF. CDR3 in DNA: TGTGCCAGCAGCGTCGTCAGGGTGGCGGTCGCTGAAGCGCAGTATTTT.

The chain recombines TRBV5-1 with TRBJ2-7, with D perhaps matching TRBD2 (5 bases). With 5 bases removed from V and 5 bases from J, the gap between germline ends came to 17 bases. The CDR3 sequence is 14 residues long. Germline CDR1 reads SGHRS; CDR2 reads YFSETQ. The CDR3 spells CASSPQRGWNEQYF. For the CDR3, the DNA is TGCGCCAGCAGTCCCCAACGCGGGTGGAACGAGCAGTACTTC.

This clonotype has at least ten counts. The chain employs TRBV4-3 and TRBJ1-1; maybe TRBD1 (5 bases). V was shortened by 4 bases and J by 6 bases, with 15 bases between the two germline ends. The germline CDR1 and CDR2 sequences are LGHNA and YSLEER. The CDR3 is made up of 14 amino acids. The CDR3 reads CASSPSGGSAEAFF. CDR3 bases: TGCGCCAGCAGCCCAAGCGGGGGTAGCGCTGAAGCTTTCTTT.

On this clonotype itself: Because the CDR3 is missing its conserved closing phenylalanine or tryptophan, this is likely a read error. The DNA is omitted, as the CDR3 cannot be located on it reliably, and the CDR3 follows TCRdb's listing. This chain joins TRBV7-3 and TRBJ2-7; the table's D gene call, TRBD2, was not cross checked with the DNA. Germline V CDR1 and CDR2: SGHTA, FQGTGA. The CDR3 adds up to 13 amino acids, both ends counted. The chain's CDR3 is CASSRRAGGQETQ.

The chain is built from TRBV11-2 and TRBJ2-7, with TRBD2 matching over 11 bases. The V and J ends lost 10 bases and 0 bases, in that order; junction bases with no gene match: 5. This CDR3 is built from 14 residues. The germline gives CDR1 SGHAT, CDR2 FQNNGV. CDR3 sequence reads: CATRGTSGSYEQYF. As DNA, the CDR3 is TGTGCCACCCGCGGGACTAGCGGCTCCTACGAGCAGTACTTC.

Comments on this clonotype: At one end the junction does not follow the germline gene, possibly because of a read error. This rearrangement joins TRBV7-3 to TRBJ2-7, with D possibly being TRBD1 (5 bases). The germline CDR1 and CDR2 sequences are SGHTA and FQGTGA. The CDR3 extends over 14 amino acids. The CDR3 spells CATSQGKQVDEQYF. Here the CDR3 DNA reads TGTGCCACCAGCCAAGGCAAACAGGTTGACGAGCAGTACTTC.

The chain combines TRBV2 with TRBJ2-4; D is undetermined. Germline V lookup: CDR1 SNHLY, CDR2 FYNNEI. CDR3 length equals 13 residues. Trimming took 7 bases from V and 8 from J, leaving 15 bases between them. CDR3 sequence: CASNLHGRHIQYF. The CDR3 nucleotides read TGTGCCAGCAACCTCCATGGTCGGCACATTCAGTACTTC.

In this sample, this clonotype turned up many times. The rearrangement uses TRBV20-1 and TRBJ1-2; D is undetermined. This CDR3 is 12 amino acids long. Per germline, CDR1 DFQATT and CDR2 SNEGSKA (reference sequence). Between the trimmed V and J ends, which lost 1 base and 2 bases, there was a span of 5 bases. The CDR3 nucleotides read TGCAGTGCTAGAGGGCTAAACTATGGCTACACCTTC. The encoded protein is CSARGLNYGYTF.

V usage is TRBV24-1 and J usage is TRBJ1-2; D gene uncertain. Germline-derived CDR1 and CDR2 are KGHDR and SFDVKD. The CDR3 is made up of 11 amino acids. V shed 3 bases and J shed 5 bases, with 3 bases lying between them. CDR3 coding DNA: TGTGCCACCAGTGATATATATGGCTACACCTTC. It encodes CATSDIYGYTF.

The table lists this clonotype with many counts. The rearrangement uses TRBV6-2 or TRBV6-3 and TRBJ2-3; 9 bases are shared with TRBD2. The length of the CDR3 is 16 residues. V shed 7 bases and J 4 bases; nucleotides not matched to a gene: 12. Germline CDR1 MNHEY, CDR2 SVGEGT. The CDR3 reads CASNQQGLALPDTQYF. CDR3 DNA: TGTGCCAGCAACCAACAGGGACTAGCCCTCCCAGATACGCAGTATTTT.

This clonotype has at least ten counts. The chain recombines TRBV6-5 with TRBJ2-5; 10 bases are shared with TRBD2. The CDR3 has 17 amino acids. The V segment lost 6 bases and the J segment 5 bases; nucleotides outside the gene matches: 15. CDR1 and CDR2 from the germline V gene are MNHEY and SVGAGI. The CDR3 sequence is CASSRSSWASGGETQYF. The CDR3 nucleotides are TGTGCCAGCAGCCGATCATCTTGGGCTAGCGGGGGCGAGACCCAGTACTTC.

The genes are TRBV7-3 and TRBJ1-2; a possible D gene is TRBD1 (5 bases). The V end was cut by 2 bases, the J end by 6 bases, with 16 bases between. The CDR3 is 15 residues long. Germline loops: CDR1 SGHTA, CDR2 FQGTGA. The CDR3 DNA follows: TGTGCCAGCAGCTTAGCTCCAGGGAGCGAGGATGGCTACACCTTC. Translation: CASSLAPGSEDGYTF.

Points on this clonotype: A read error may explain this, as a much larger clone is one base away. The CDR3 sequence is CASSLDRSGEALF. The CDR3 DNA is TGCGCCAGCAGCTTAGACAGAAGTGGAGAAGCTCTCTTT. The V and J genes are TRBV5-1 and TRBJ1-1; a weak D match, TRBD1 (5 bases). This CDR3 has 13 amino acids. The germline V gene encodes CDR1 SGHRS and CDR2 YFSETQ.

The table lists this clonotype with many counts. The CDR3 DNA is TGTGCCAGCAGCCGTGACAGCACCGGGGAGCTGTTTTTT. Translating gives CASSRDSTGELFF. The chain couples TRBV6-5 to TRBJ2-2; D is possibly TRBD1 (5 bases). The CDR3 has 13 residues. The germline V gene has CDR1 MNHEY and CDR2 SVGAGI. The V gene lost 6 bases and the J gene lost 4 bases, with 9 bases spanning the gap.

On this clonotype itself: At one end, the junction sequence differs from germline, possibly due to a read error. This rearrangement joins TRBV7-6 to TRBJ1-1, with 8 nucleotides matching TRBD1. Germline V gene data show CDR1 as SGHVS and CDR2 as FNYEAQ. The CDR3 sequence is 14 residues long. The CDR3 reads CASSLGIQGAPGNF. The DNA of the CDR3 is TGTGCCAGCAGCTTAGGCATTCAGGGGGCGCCGGGAAACTTT.

This clonotype came up a few times. The genes are TRBV7-6 and TRBJ2-1, with no clear D. V was cut by 5 bases and J by 4 bases, with 9 bases left in between. The germline V gene has CDR1 SGHVS and CDR2 FNYEAQ. The length of the CDR3 is 13 residues. CDR3: CASSPSAYNEQFF. CDR3 sequence (DNA): TGTGCCAGCAGCCCTTCTGCGTACAATGAGCAGTTCTTC.

V and J are TRBV5-1 and TRBJ2-5, with D unclear. The CDR3 sequence is 12 residues long. V shed 0 bases and J shed 12 bases, with 12 bases lying between them. Germline loops: CDR1 SGHRS, CDR2 YFSETQ. The CDR3 DNA follows: TGCGCCAGCAGCTTGGTCTCGGCGAGCAAGTACTTC. Residues: CASSLVSASKYF.

CDR3 sequence reads: CASSPRPLGEQYF. DNA of the CDR3: TGTGCCAGCAGTCCCCGGCCCCTCGGCGAGCAGTACTTC. The chain couples TRBV6-1 to TRBJ2-7; D gene unclear. The CDR3 loop spans 13 amino acids. Per germline, CDR1 MNHNS and CDR2 SASEGT. The V end was cut by 5 bases, the J end by 6 bases, with 14 bases between.

The genes are TRBV11-2 and TRBJ2-7, with a weak D call TRBD1 (5 bases). The CDR3 has 16 residues. The V gene's germline CDR1 is SGHAT and CDR2 FQNNGV. The V and J ends lost 1 base and 2 bases respectively, with 15 bases between them. CDR3 in amino acids: CASSLAQGSLPYEQYF. The CDR3 DNA reads TGTGCCAGCAGCTTAGCCCAGGGCTCTTTACCCTACGAGCAGTACTTC. Combining the CDR3 with reference TRBV11-2 and TRBJ2-7 gives the whole variable domain EAGVAQSPRYKIIEKRQSVAFWCNPISGHATLYWYQQILGQGPKLLIQFQNNGVVDDSQLPKDRFSAERLKGVDSTLKIQPAKLEDSAVYLCASSLAQGSLPYEQYFGPGTRLTVT.

Comment on this clonotype: Since no conserved phenylalanine or tryptophan closes the CDR3, a read error is the likely cause. Because the CDR3's place on the DNA is in doubt, the DNA is left out and the CDR3 is given as listed by TCRdb. The rearrangement uses TRBV7-2 and TRBJ1-5; TRBD1, the D gene given by the table, was not confirmed from the DNA. CDR1 is SGHTA and CDR2 is FQGNSA in the germline V gene. With termini counted, the CDR3 has 12 amino acids. Here the CDR3 reads CASSDSGEPKPG.